This entry concerns a single T cell receptor beta chain. This record belongs to a study of blood T cell repertoires in COVID-19. J was trimmed by 7 bases and V by 3 bases; bases with no gene match: 1. Per germline, CDR1 MNHNS and CDR2 SASEGT. The CDR3 has 13 amino acids. Method: immunoSEQ multiplex PCR; TCRdb's copy keeps in-frame clones and lacks some. The table has 60,000 to 65,000 clones, around 84% seen once. The rearrangement joins TRBV6-1 to TRBJ2-1; TRBD1 agrees at 9 bases. Sequenced material: peripheral blood. This TCR was recovered from a woman aged 55-69 years with acute or convalescent COVID-19. CDR3 sequence reads: CASSETGGNEQFF. CDR3 sequence (DNA): TGTGCCAGCAGTGAGACAGGGGGGAATGAGCAGTTCTTC.